Sequencing of this T cell receptor (beta chain) was carried out in a study of radiotherapy plus CTLA-4 blockade in lung cancer. This CDR3 comprises 15 residues. Germline V CDR1 and CDR2: MNHNY, SVGAGI (reference sequence). With V trimmed by 4 bases and J by 1 base, 3 bases remained unmatched. Generated by immunoSEQ multiplex PCR, the TCRdb table keeps only in-frame clones and is missing some. The sample records roughly 45,000 clones, 60% to 70% being singletons. V is TRBV6-6 and J is TRBJ2-7, with TRBD1 matching 11 bases. The sequencing here drew on peripheral blood, taken from a patient treated with radiotherapy plus ipilimumab. The clonotype originates from a human donor with non-small cell lung cancer who had a partial response to radiotherapy plus ipilimumab. This chain's CDR3 is CASSSGTGGSYEQYF. DNA for the CDR3: TGTGCCAGCAGTTCCGGGACAGGGGGATCCTACGAGCAGTACTTC.